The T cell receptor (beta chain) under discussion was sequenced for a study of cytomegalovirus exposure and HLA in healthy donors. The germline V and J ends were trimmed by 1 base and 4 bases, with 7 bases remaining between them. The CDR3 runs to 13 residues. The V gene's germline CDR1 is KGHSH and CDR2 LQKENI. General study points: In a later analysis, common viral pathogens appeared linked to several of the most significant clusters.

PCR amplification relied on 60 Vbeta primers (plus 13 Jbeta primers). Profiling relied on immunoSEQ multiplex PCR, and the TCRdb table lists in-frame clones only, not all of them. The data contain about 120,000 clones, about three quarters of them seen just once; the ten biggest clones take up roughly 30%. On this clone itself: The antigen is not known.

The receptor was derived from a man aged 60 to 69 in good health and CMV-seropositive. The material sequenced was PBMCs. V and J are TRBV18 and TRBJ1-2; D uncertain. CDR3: CASSPLNGYGYTF. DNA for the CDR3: TGTGCCAGCTCACCACTAAACGGCTATGGCTACACCTTC.